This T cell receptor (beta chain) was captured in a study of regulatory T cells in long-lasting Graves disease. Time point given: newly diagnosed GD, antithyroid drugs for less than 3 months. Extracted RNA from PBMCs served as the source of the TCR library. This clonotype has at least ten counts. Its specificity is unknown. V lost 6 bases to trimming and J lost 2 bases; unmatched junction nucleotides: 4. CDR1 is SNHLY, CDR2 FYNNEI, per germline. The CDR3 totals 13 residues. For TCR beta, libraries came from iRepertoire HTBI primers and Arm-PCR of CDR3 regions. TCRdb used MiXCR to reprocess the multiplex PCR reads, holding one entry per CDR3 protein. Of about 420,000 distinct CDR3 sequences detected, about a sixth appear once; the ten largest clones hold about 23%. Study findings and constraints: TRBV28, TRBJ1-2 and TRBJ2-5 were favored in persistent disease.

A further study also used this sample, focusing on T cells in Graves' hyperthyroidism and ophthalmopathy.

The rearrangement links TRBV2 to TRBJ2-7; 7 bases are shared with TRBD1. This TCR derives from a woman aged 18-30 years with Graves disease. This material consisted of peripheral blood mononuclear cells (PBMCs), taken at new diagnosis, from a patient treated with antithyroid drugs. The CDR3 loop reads CASRRTGTYEQYF. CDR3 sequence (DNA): TGTGCCAGCAGGCGGACAGGAACCTACGAGCAGTACTTC.